The present TCR beta chain was sequenced within a study of cytomegalovirus exposure and HLA in healthy donors (TCRdb year 2017). Describing the broader study: An earlier analysis of under 600 of the donors reported approximately 300 Gb of sequence data and around 120 million unique TCR beta sequences from approximately 180 million T cells. About 300 gigabases of sequencing data and approximately 92 million unique TCR sequences made up an early release that covered under 750 HLA-typed donors. Of the 350 to 450 genotyped donors, about 84% fell in the genetic ancestry cluster associated with self-reported Caucasian donors. The study aimed to test whether signatures of past pathogen exposure could be identified by cataloging public T cell receptors. The T cell repertoires of 670 or so subjects were profiled by immunosequencing and related to cytomegalovirus serostatus. Along with the approximately 670-subject first cohort, a separate validation cohort of over a hundred different subjects was used. To predict cytomegalovirus infection status, the study brought together high-throughput TCR immunosequencing, statistical association of individual TCRs with disease status, and machine learning. A later analysis re-analyzed previously published TCR beta repertoires from several hundred donors and added high-resolution HLA genotyping to study TCR occurrence patterns. Rather than drawing on any new phenotypic data, the later analysis identified candidate immune exposures from TCR beta sequences and the way those sequences occurred across donors. An earlier analysis of approximately 640 of the donors applied high-throughput TCR beta sequencing to assess whether each TCR beta V gene segment acted as functional or pseudogenic. Donor age, sex, ethnicity and CMV serostatus were compiled alongside the repertoire data. A later genetic analysis took genome-wide SNP genotypes for 398 of the 666 donors and used that subset as a discovery cohort. All discovery cohort repertoires had been generated on a single sequencing platform. HLA typing included class I and class II loci at four-digit resolution. The number of donors typed differed by locus, with roughly 629-640 for A, B, C, DRB1 and DQB1, 522 for DQA1, over 600 for DPA1, and some 440 for DPB1. Because of strong linkage in the cohort, roughly five DR-DQ haplotypes were treated as single units for association and clustering. Among 350 to 400 genotyped donors of the cohort, an average of around 240,000 unique TCR beta nucleotide sequences were sequenced per donor, 15% to 20% of them non-productive. What the work shows at the level of the full study, not this receptor alone: In a later analysis, TCR association rates were found to vary across HLA loci, with the most associated TCRs seen for DRB1 alleles and the fewest for HLA-C alleles. Correlated functional status among segregating V segments might reflect linkage disequilibrium, but an unknown experimental factor could not be ruled out. According to a later analysis, parvovirus B19, influenza, CMV and Epstein-Barr virus appeared linked to several top co-occurrence clusters. Across donors, most TCR sequences were observed very rarely, whereas some public TCRs were present in many individuals. HLA typing was unavailable for some donors at each locus, so association tests used only the typed subset. The authors suggested that the approach could potentially be generalized to other disease states and immunological phenotypes. Three of the identified cytomegalovirus-associated TCR beta chains were confirmed in vitro to be specific for cytomegalovirus antigens. The cohort was sequenced for TCR beta chains only, and without alpha or paired-chain data the features that could be detected were limited. Some IMGT-functional V segments, including TRBV6-2 and TRBV6-3, could not be told apart with the 87-base-pair reads, so those segments were excluded. A later analysis associated around 16,000 TCR beta sequences with specific HLA alleles at a false discovery rate of 0.05. Compared with the roughly 670-donor mean, donors in an Asian-associated ancestry cluster had fewer N-insertions in productive TCRs, according to a later genetic analysis. A cluster of highly shared sequence variants was judged likely to be a technical artifact of the sequencing pipeline. The study gave a list of some 150 TCR beta chains associated with cytomegalovirus. An association between a missense DCLRE1C variant and V-gene and J-gene trimming of TCR beta chains was found in a later genetic analysis and replicated in an independent cohort. Immune exposure information for the cohort was limited to CMV serostatus. When HLA alleles, especially DR and DQ, strongly co-occurred, attributing TCR associations to individual alleles was difficult. A further reported finding was that TCR beta sequences accurately predicted the HLA-A and HLA-B alleles for most subjects in the first cohort. A later analysis found that HLA-associated TCR beta chains were more clonally expanded and had lower generation probabilities than equally common non-associated chains. In a later analysis, most CMV-associated TCR beta chains were found to appear HLA-restricted, with HLA associations seemingly driven largely by CMV exposure. The earlier analysis of 450 to 700 of the donors excluded 15 to 20 rarely observed V segments, including chromosome 9 orphons, because counts were too low. The classifier was reported to diagnose cytomegalovirus status with high specificity and sensitivity in both the original cohort and the validation cohort. The presence/absence analyses assumed that sequencing depth was roughly uniform across donors, and that assumption may not be true. In an earlier analysis of some 500 of the donors, most TCR beta V segments appeared in productive rearrangements about 90% or about 30% of the time, broadly matching IMGT annotations.

The cohort consisted of 650 to 850 healthy bone marrow donors. At the time of sampling, all cohort members were nominally healthy, though unrecorded immune exposures were likely present. The donor tested CMV seropositive and was one of the 289 seropositive cohort members. A peripheral blood sample was provided by each donor, and peripheral blood mononuclear cells were used for TCR beta sequencing. The Qiagen DNeasy Blood Extraction Kit was used to extract genomic DNA from the blood cell samples. The CDR3 goes from the cysteine to the phenylalanine over 15 residues. Of all the DNA, just the CDR3 is kept, 45 bases in frame from base 1. CDR1 and CDR2 are read off the germline V gene as SGHTA and FQGNSA. V is trimmed back by 5 bases and J by 6 bases, and the junction contains 8 bases that no gene match accounts for. The method behind the library was the immunoSEQ multiplex PCR assay. A mixture of 60 forward primers for TCR Vbeta segments and 13 reverse primers for TCR Jbeta segments was used in the multiplex PCR. A multiplex PCR assay on genomic DNA amplified the CDR3 region of rearranged TCR beta genes. The amplified TCR beta libraries were sequenced on the Illumina HiSeq System as 87-base-pair reads. Concerning the study's data processing: A later analysis counted some 80 million unique TCR beta chains across the 640 or so repertoires, and 10 million to 11 million of these chains were shared by at least two donors. Raw reads were error-corrected and collapsed into unique sequences by a nearest-neighbor algorithm in which closely related sequences were merged to remove PCR and sequencing errors. Alignment of CDR3 sequences to IMGT reference sequences was used to assign V, D and J gene segments. For a sequence to be retained, a match of at least six nucleotides was required to both a V gene segment and a J gene segment. Rearrangements were called productive when the CDR3 lacked stop codons and stayed in frame with V and J; all others were non-productive. Following IMGT convention, CDR3 was defined as the stretch from the second conserved V-encoded cysteine up to the conserved J-encoded phenylalanine. Sequences without an unambiguous match to a single V gene segment were excluded from the earlier analysis of over 500 of the donors. An earlier analysis of several hundred of the donors called V segments functional above 56.7% productive rearrangements and segregating when the between-donor standard deviation exceeded 5%. To diagnose cytomegalovirus status from the catalog of TCR beta chain sequences, a statistical classification framework was built. V and J gene assignment, in a later analysis, came from comparing TCR nucleotide sequences with IMGT/GENE-DB human TR gene sequences. In a later analysis, CDR3 sequences and most-parsimonious VDJ recombination scenarios were assigned using the TCRdist pipeline. In a later analysis, each TCR beta chain was defined by its CDR3 amino acid sequence together with its V-gene family, and reads lacking a unique V-gene family were excluded. As a way to deal with suspected cross-contamination and a sequencing artifact, a later analysis dropped 450 to 600 nucleotide sequences that were highly shared and had low generation probability. For each public chain, a later analysis derived a clonal expansion index from normalized ranks of inferred template counts within each repertoire. In a later analysis, generation probabilities were computed with a VDJ recombination model fitted to out-of-frame rearrangements, and the resulting probabilities were checked against IGoR. Hypergeometric tests were used in a later analysis to score TCR-TCR, TCR-HLA and TCR-CMV co-occurrence, with a repertoire-size bias correction applied to the TCR pairs. In a later analysis, false discovery rates were estimated by permuting HLA or CMV assignments 20 times. In a later analysis, co-occurring TCRs were grouped using DBSCAN, with TCRdist sequence similarity added in when clustering inside HLA-allele-positive subsets. Repertoires with fewer than 30,000 or more than 120,000 public chains, plus five repertoires with anomalous nucleotide sharing, were excluded from co-occurrence clustering. Held by TCRdb, this immuneACCESS table contains in-frame sequences only and omits some clones. Under half of the omission traces to an unresolved V gene where checked; the cause of the rest is unknown. Clone size and the V and J calls come from that table; the DNA yielded D and trimming. The sample has 150,000 or so clones on record, 65% to 80% of them singletons. The ten largest clones add up to about 2.9% of the sample.

A remark on this clone: Its cognate antigen has yet to be identified. Nothing much larger sits one base from this clone, and base qualities are not available.

Sequencing was carried out using PBMCs. The TCR sequence derives from a woman aged 50 to 60 in good health and CMV-seropositive. Recombination linked TRBV7-2 to TRBJ2-1; 9 bases in the junction line up with TRBD2. The DNA sequence reads TGTGCCAGCAGCCAAATTAGCGGGAGACGCAATGAGCAGTTCTTC. It is translated as CASSQISGRRNEQFF.